This record covers a single T cell receptor beta chain. Its antigen is unidentified. Only in-frame clones appear in the TCRdb table, and some are missing; sequencing was by immunoSEQ multiplex PCR. This repertoire shows 50,000 or so clones, about 91% found once; its top ten account for around 2.5%. This entry is derived from a study of a mutant IDH1 vaccine in newly diagnosed glioma. The overall study: Weeks 1, 3, 5, 7, 11, 15, 19 and 23 were when patients received their eight vaccinations. The therapy given earlier, which was standard therapy, consisted of radiotherapy, temozolomide, or both, and most of the patients received both.

Germline V gene data show CDR1 as SGHDT and CDR2 as YYEEEE. This CDR3 region has 16 residues. V lost 1 base and J lost 0; bases outside the gene matches: 4. The sample's time point: week 11, during vaccination. Doses consisted of 300 ug of mutant IDH1 20-mer peptide each, paired with topical imiquimod. Study-level results: Among top peripheral T cell clonotypes, changes seemed unrelated to pseudoprogression.

This chain joins TRBV5-6 and TRBJ1-3; 7 bases agree with TRBD1. The TCR sequence derives from a man aged 45-60 years with glioma. The material was PBMCs, obtained from a glioma patient whose treatment included an IDH1 peptide vaccine. In nucleotides, the CDR3 is TGTGCCAGCAGCTTGAGGACAGGCCCCTCTGGAAACACCATATATTTT. Translation gives CASSLRTGPSGNTIYF.